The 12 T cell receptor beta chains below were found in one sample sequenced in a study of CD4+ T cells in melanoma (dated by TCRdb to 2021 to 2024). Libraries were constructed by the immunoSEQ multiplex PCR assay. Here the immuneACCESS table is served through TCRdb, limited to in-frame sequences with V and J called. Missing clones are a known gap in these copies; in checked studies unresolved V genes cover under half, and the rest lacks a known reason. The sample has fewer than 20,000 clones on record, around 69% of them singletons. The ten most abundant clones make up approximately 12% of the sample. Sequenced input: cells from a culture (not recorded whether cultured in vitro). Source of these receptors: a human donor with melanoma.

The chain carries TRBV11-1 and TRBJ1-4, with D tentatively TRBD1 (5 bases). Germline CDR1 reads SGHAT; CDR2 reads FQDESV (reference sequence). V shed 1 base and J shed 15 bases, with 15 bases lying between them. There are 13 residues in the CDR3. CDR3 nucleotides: TGTGCCAGCAGCTTAGACAGGAGCCTAGAGGTGTTTTTT. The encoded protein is CASSLDRSLEVFF.

The CDR3 reads CASMQGAAGNTIYF. The CDR3 DNA follows: TGTGCCAGCATGCAGGGAGCCGCTGGAAACACCATATATTTT. The chain couples TRBV5-4 to TRBJ1-3; tentative D call: TRBD1 (5 bases). Trimming took off 6 bases at V and 2 bases at J, with 12 bases between the two ends. Germline loops: CDR1 SGHNT, CDR2 YYREEE (reference sequence). CDR3 length equals 14 residues.

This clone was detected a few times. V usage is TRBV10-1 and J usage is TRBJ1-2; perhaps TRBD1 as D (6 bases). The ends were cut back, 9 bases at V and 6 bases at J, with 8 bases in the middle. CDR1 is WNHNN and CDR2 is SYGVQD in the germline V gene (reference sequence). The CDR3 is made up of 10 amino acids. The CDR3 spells CARNRDGYTF. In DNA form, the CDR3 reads TGCGCCAGGAACAGGGATGGCTACACCTTC.

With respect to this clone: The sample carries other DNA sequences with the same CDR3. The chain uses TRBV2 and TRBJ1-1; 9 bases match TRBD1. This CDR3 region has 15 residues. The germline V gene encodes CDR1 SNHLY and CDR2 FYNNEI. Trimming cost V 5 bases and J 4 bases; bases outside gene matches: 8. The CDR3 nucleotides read TGTGCCAGCAGTCAACAGGGGGCCAGGAGCACTGAAGCTTTCTTT. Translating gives CASSQQGARSTEAFF. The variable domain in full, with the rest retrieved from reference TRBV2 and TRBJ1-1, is EPEVTQTPSHQVTQMGQEVILRCVPISNHLYFYWYRQILGQKVEFLVSFYNNEISEKSEIFDDQFSVERPDGSNFTLKIRSTKLEDSAMYFCASSQQGARSTEAFFGQGTRLTVV.

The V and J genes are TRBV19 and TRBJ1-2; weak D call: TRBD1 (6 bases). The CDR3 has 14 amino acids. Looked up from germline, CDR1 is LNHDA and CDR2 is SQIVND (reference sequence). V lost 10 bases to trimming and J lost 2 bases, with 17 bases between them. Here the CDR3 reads CATHREGGNYGYTF. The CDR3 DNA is TGTGCCACACACAGGGAGGGCGGCAACTATGGCTACACCTTC. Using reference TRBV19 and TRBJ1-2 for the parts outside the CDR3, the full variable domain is DGGITQSPKYLFRKEGQNVTLSCEQNLNHDAMYWYRQDPGQGLRLIYYSQIVNDFQKGDIAEGYSVSREKKESFPLTVTSAQKNPTAFYLCATHREGGNYGYTFGSGTRLTVV.

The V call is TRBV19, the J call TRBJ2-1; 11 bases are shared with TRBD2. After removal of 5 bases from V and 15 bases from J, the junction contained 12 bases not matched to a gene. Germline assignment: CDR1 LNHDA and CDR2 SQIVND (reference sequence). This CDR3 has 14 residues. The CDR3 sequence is CASSRPSGGPGWFF. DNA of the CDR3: TGTGCCAGTAGTCGGCCTAGCGGGGGGCCCGGCTGGTTCTTC. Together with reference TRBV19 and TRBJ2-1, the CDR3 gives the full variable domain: DGGITQSPKYLFRKEGQNVTLSCEQNLNHDAMYWYRQDPGQGLRLIYYSQIVNDFQKGDIAEGYSVSREKKESFPLTVTSAQKNPTAFYLCASSRPSGGPGWFFGPGTRLTVL.

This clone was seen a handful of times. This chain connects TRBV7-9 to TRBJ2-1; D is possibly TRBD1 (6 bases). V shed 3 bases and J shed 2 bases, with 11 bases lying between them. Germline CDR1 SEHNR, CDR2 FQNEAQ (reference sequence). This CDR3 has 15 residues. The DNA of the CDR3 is TGTGCCAGCAGCTTCCTGGACAGCACCTACAATGAGCAGTTCTTC. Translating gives CASSFLDSTYNEQFF.

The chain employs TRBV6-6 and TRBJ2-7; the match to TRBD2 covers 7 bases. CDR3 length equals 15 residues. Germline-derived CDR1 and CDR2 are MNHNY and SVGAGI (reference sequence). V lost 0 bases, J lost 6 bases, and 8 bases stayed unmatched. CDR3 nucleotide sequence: TGTGCCAGCAGTTACTCAAGCGGGGTTTCCCCCGAGCAGTACTTC. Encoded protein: CASSYSSGVSPEQYF.

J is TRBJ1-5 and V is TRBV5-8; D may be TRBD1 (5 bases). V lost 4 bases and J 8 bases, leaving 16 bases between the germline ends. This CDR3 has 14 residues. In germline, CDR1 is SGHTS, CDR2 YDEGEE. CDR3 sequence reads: CASSRPAGGKPQHF. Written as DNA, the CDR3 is TGTGCCAGCAGCCGGCCGGCGGGGGGAAAGCCCCAGCATTTT.

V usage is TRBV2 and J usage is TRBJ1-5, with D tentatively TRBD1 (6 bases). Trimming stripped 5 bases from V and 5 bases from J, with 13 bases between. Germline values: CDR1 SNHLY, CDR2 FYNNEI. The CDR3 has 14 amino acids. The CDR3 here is CASSKTGLHQPQHF. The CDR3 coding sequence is TGTGCCAGCAGTAAAACAGGGTTACATCAGCCCCAGCATTTT.

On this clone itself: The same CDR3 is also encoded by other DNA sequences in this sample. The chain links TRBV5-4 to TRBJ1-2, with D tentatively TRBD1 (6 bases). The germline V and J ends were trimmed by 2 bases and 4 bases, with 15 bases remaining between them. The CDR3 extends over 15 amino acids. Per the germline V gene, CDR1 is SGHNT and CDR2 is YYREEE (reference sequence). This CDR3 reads CASSLEQGRSYGYTF. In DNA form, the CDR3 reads TGTGCCAGCAGCTTAGAACAGGGTCGTTCCTATGGCTACACCTTC.

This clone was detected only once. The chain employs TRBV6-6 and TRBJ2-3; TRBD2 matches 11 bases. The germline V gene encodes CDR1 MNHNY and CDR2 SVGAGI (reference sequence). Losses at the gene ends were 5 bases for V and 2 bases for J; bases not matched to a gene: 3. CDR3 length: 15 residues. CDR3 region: CASSGTSGITDTQYF. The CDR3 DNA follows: TGTGCCAGCAGTGGGACTAGCGGTATCACAGATACGCAGTATTTT.